These 7 T cell receptor beta chains came from one sample sequenced in a study of blood T cell repertoires in COVID-19. Sequencing was performed with immunoSEQ multiplex PCR; in TCRdb, only in-frame clones are kept and a portion is missing. The data hold about 150,000 clones, with approximately 91% observed a single time. Sequenced: peripheral blood. The receptors were sampled from a man aged 18 to 29 with COVID-19, enrolled during active disease.

The chain carries TRBV7-6 and TRBJ2-7, with 9 bases aligning to TRBD2. The CDR3 consists of 15 residues. The V and J ends lost 1 base and 2 bases, in that order; junction bases with no gene match: 3. Germline CDR1 reads SGHVS; CDR2 reads FNYEAQ. The CDR3 spells CASSLGASGAYEQYF. In nucleotides, the CDR3 is TGTGCCAGCAGCTTAGGGGCTAGCGGGGCCTACGAGCAGTACTTC.

The chain is built from TRBV13 and TRBJ2-7; tentative D call: TRBD2 (6 bases). Germline loops: CDR1 PRHDT, CDR2 FYEKMQ (reference sequence). The CDR3 is made up of 14 amino acids. V was cut by 5 bases and J by 6 bases, with 17 bases left in between. DNA for the CDR3: TGTGCCAGCAGCCTACGGGGGTTGAGGGGCGAGCAGTACTTC. Its translation: CASSLRGLRGEQYF.

This clone was seen once. Relative to the germline gene, one junction end is altered; a read error may explain this. J is TRBJ1-4 and V is TRBV6-6; TRBD1 matches at 8 bases. Per germline, CDR1 MNHNY and CDR2 SVGAGI (reference sequence). This CDR3 comprises 12 residues. CDR3 sequence: CASSYGQGELLF. The CDR3 nucleotides are TGTGCCAGCAGTTACGGACAGGGAGAACTGCTTTTT.

The chain has TRBV4-3 and TRBJ2-3; 11 positions match TRBD2. The CDR3 length is 16 residues. Germline V CDR1 and CDR2: LGHNA, YSLEER. V was pared by 2 bases and J by 6 bases, with 7 bases of the junction left unmatched. Written as DNA, the CDR3 is TGCGCCAGCAGCCAACTTGGACTAGCGGGCGGTGATACGCAGTATTTT. Its translation is CASSQLGLAGGDTQYF.

The V call is TRBV2, the J call TRBJ2-1; 10 positions agree with TRBD2. Germline CDR1 and CDR2: SNHLY and FYNNEI. The junction had 6 bases not matched to a gene; V was cut back by 3 bases and J by 4 bases. The CDR3 consists of 16 residues. The CDR3 spells CASSDGLAEPYNEQFF. For the CDR3, the DNA is TGTGCCAGCAGTGATGGACTAGCGGAGCCTTACAATGAGCAGTTCTTC.

V gene TRBV28 combines with J gene TRBJ1-4, with 7 bases aligning to TRBD1. The CDR3 is 18 amino acids. Germline V CDR1 and CDR2: MDHEN, SYDVKM. V lost 1 base, J lost 6 bases, and 14 bases stayed unmatched. The CDR3 coding sequence is TGTGCCAGCAGTTTATCAAATCGTAGGGGGCCGGAAGATGAAAAACTGTTTTTT. Translating it yields CASSLSNRRGPEDEKLFF.

The chain carries TRBV5-8 and TRBJ2-5; 7 bases line up with TRBD1. After removal of 8 bases from V and 5 bases from J, the junction contained 9 bases not matched to a gene. Germline lookup yields CDR1 SGHTS and CDR2 YDEGEE. CDR3 length: 13 amino acids. The DNA for the CDR3 is TGTGCCAGTCCGGGACAGCGAGAGGAGACCCAGTACTTC. Translating it yields CASPGQREETQYF.